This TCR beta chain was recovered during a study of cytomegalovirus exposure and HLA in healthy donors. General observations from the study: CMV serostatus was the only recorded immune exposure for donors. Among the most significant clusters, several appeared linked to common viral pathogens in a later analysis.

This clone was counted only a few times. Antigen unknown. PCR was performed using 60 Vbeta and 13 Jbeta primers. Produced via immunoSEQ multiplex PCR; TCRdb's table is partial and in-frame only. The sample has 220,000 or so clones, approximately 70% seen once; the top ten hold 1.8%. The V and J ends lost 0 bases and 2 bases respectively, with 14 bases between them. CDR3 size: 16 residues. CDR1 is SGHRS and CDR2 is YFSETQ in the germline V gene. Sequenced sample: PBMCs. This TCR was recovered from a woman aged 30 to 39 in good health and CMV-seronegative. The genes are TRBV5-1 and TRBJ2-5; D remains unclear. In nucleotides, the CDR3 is TGCGCCAGCAGCTTGGGCGGCAGCCCAACTCAAGAGACCCAGTACTTC. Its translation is CASSLGGSPTQETQYF.